The clone carrying this T cell receptor beta chain was observed a single time. No antigen is known for it. The sample belongs to a study of post-analysis software for immune sequencing data. Study-wide context: Recorded subtypes: relapsing-remitting, secondary progressive, progressive-relapsing; some patients unannotated.

The authors incorporated unique molecular identifiers into the TCR beta cDNA libraries. The authors obtained 540,000 or so cDNA molecules from approximately 0.91 to 9.4 million T cells. Each CDR3 protein is one row after TCRdb ran MiXCR on the PCR reads. The sample carries a few hundred thousand distinct CDR3 sequences, roughly 36% recorded once. Study results and caveats: Co-batched samples clustered tightly together by F measure. Significantly lower normalized Chao1 diversity was found in patients with multiple sclerosis relative to controls.

The receptor's source is a girl aged 5 to 17 with multiple sclerosis. The sequencing input was blood.

The CDR3 nucleotides read TGTGCCAGCAGCCAAGGATGGACTAGCGACCAAGAGACCCAGTACTTC. Amino acids: CASSQGWTSDQETQYF. V gene TRBV4-2 combines with J gene TRBJ2-5, with 9 bases matching TRBD2. CDR3 length: 16 residues. Germline CDR1 reads LGHNA; CDR2 reads YNFKEQ. With V trimmed by 1 base and J by 0 bases, 3 bases remained unmatched.